These T cell receptor beta chains were read from a single sample in a study of cytomegalovirus exposure and HLA in healthy donors. TCRdb's copy holds only in-frame clones and misses some; the assay was immunoSEQ multiplex PCR. The data hold 85,000 to 130,000 clones, with around three quarters observed a single time. The specimen sequenced was PBMCs. The receptor source for this set is a female donor in good health and CMV-seropositive. Each CDR3 is given with its conserved first and last residue. A D gene is named only where the DNA matches it firmly. Size is stated for part of the rows, as once, few or many counts, or as a class when the clone is expanded.

>TRBD2|TRBV5-1|TRBJ2-3|-
TGCGCCAGCGCCTTGGCTAGCGGCTCCACAGATACGCAGTATTTT
CASALASGSTDTQYF
>TRBD1|TRBV7-8|TRBJ2-7|-
TGTGCCAGCAGCTTAAAGCGACAGGGCGGTAAGACCTACGAGCAGTACTTC
CASSLKRQGGKTYEQYF
>TRBD2|TRBV11-2|TRBJ2-2|few
TGTGCCAGCAGCTTAGGTTCTAGCGGGAGCTCCGGGGAGCTGTTTTTT
CASSLGSSGSSGELFF
>TRBD1|TRBV30|TRBJ2-2|-
TGTGCCTGGAGTGTCGGGACAGGGTCTCCGGGGGCTTTCACCGGGGAGCTGTTTTTT
CAWSVGTGSPGAFTGELFF
>-|TRBV27|TRBJ1-1|-
TGTGCCAGCAGTTTAGGTGGAGGGGCTGAAGCTTTCTTT
CASSLGGGAEAFF
>TRBD1|TRBV7-9|TRBJ1-1|-
TGTTCCAGCAGCGCAGACAGGGGGGGAACTGAAGCTTTCTTT
CSSSADRGGTEAFF
>TRBD2|TRBV7-6|TRBJ2-3|once
TGTGCCGGCAGCTCTTTGACTAGCCTTAGCACAGATACGCAGTATTTT
CAGSSLTSLSTDTQYF
>TRBD2|TRBV28|TRBJ2-2|-
TGTGCCAGCAGTTTATTGACTAGCGGGGCCAACGGGGAGCTGTTTTTT
CASSLLTSGANGELFF
>-|TRBV6-5|TRBJ1-2|few
TGTGCCAGCAGTTACTCCCGGGGAGGCGGCTACACCTTC
CASSYSRGGGYTF
>-|TRBV2|TRBJ2-1|-
TGTGCCAGCACTCCGGGCGGGGGCGGGCGGGAGCAGTTCTTC
CASTPGGGGREQFF
>-|TRBV19|TRBJ1-4|-
TGTGCCAGTAGGTACGGTGGGCCGATAGTTGCAACTAATGAAAAACTGTTTTTT
CASRYGGPIVATNEKLFF
>-|TRBV9|TRBJ1-1|-
TGTGCCAGCAGCCCCCGGGTGAACACTGAAGCTTTCTTT
CASSPRVNTEAFF
>TRBD1|TRBV6-1|TRBJ2-3|-
TGCGTAGGGGGACAGAGTACAGATACGCAGTATTTT
CVGGQSTDTQYF
>-|TRBV5-6|TRBJ1-2|-
TGTGCCAGCAGCCAAGCAGGGATAGCCTATGGCTACACCTTC
CASSQAGIAYGYTF
>-|TRBV9|TRBJ2-2|-
TGTGCCAGCGGGGCGACGCGGGGTGCGAACACCGGGGAGCTGTTTTTT
CASGATRGANTGELFF
>-|TRBV7-9|TRBJ1-1|-
TGTTCCAGCAGCTTAGAGGGGATCTACACTGAAGCTTTCTTT
CSSSLEGIYTEAFF